A single sample is the source of the 30 T cell receptor beta chains below, sequenced in a study of immune evolution from preneoplasia to lung adenocarcinoma. Assay: immunoSEQ multiplex PCR; the TCRdb copy retains only in-frame clones and omits some. This table holds roughly 40,000 clones, about 74% found once. Sequenced input: FFPE invasive lung adenocarcinoma tissue. Every receptor here comes from a person between 60 and 70 years old with lung adenocarcinoma.

For this clone: The junction departs from the called germline gene at one end, perhaps through a read error. This sequence joins TRBV19 and TRBJ1-3, with 7 bases identical to TRBD1. The CDR3 totals 15 residues. The V gene's germline CDR1 is LNHDA and CDR2 SQIVND (reference sequence). The DNA for the CDR3 is TGTGCCAGTAGAAGGGACAGCAACTCTGGAAACAACATATATTTT. Protein: CASRRDSNSGNNIYF.

V usage is TRBV30 and J usage is TRBJ1-1; no clear D. CDR1 and CDR2 from the germline V gene are GTSNPN and SVGIG (reference sequence). This CDR3 is 12 amino acids long. Between the trimmed V and J ends, which lost 5 bases and 5 bases, there was a span of 12 bases. The CDR3 region is CAWGRLRTEAFF. The DNA for the CDR3 is TGTGCCTGGGGTCGCCTGAGGACTGAAGCTTTCTTT.

The DNA for the CDR3 is TGTGCCAGCAGCGGACCCAATCAGCCCCAGCATTTT. It yields the protein CASSGPNQPQHF. The V and J genes are TRBV6-5 and TRBJ1-5; D is unresolved. In germline, CDR1 is MNHEY, CDR2 SVGAGI. The length of the CDR3 is 12 residues. V lost 6 bases to trimming and J lost 3 bases, with 6 bases between them.

The chain carries TRBV18 and TRBJ2-7, with D perhaps TRBD2 (5 bases). CDR1 is KGHSH, CDR2 LQKENI, per germline. The CDR3 consists of 12 residues. Trimming cost V 8 bases and J 6 bases, with 14 bases left between them. The CDR3 spells CASSPPLGEQYF. In nucleotides, the CDR3 is TGTGCCAGCAGCCCCCCACTAGGCGAGCAGTACTTC.

The chain uses TRBV2 and TRBJ1-4; TRBD1 agrees at 8 bases. The germline CDR1 and CDR2 sequences are SNHLY and FYNNEI. This CDR3 contains 14 residues. The J segment lost 8 bases and the V segment lost 9 bases, leaving 11 bases of the junction unmatched. The CDR3 DNA is TGTGCCAGTAGCAGGGAGACAGGGGTCGAAAAACTGTTTTTT. This codes for CASSRETGVEKLFF.

The chain recombines TRBV6-1 with TRBJ2-3, with D maybe TRBD2 (7 bases). CDR1 is MNHNS, CDR2 SASEGT, per germline. The V gene lost 7 bases and the J gene lost 4 bases, with 18 bases spanning the gap. This CDR3 region has 15 residues. The CDR3 protein is CASTTGGGSPDTQYF. The CDR3 bases are TGTGCCAGCACGACCGGGGGCGGGAGTCCAGATACGCAGTATTTT.

J is TRBJ2-7 and V is TRBV7-2; 8 positions match TRBD2. The CDR3 consists of 16 residues. J lost 0 bases, V lost 2 bases, and 6 bases had no gene match. Germline lookup yields CDR1 SGHTA and CDR2 FQGNSA. CDR3 in DNA: TGTGCCAGCAGCTTACTATCCGGGAGGGCCTCCTACGAGCAGTACTTC. This translates into CASSLLSGRASYEQYF.

The chain uses TRBV19 and TRBJ1-3; D gene uncertain. The CDR3 length is 14 residues. V lost 9 bases and J 0 bases, leaving 12 bases between the germline ends. In germline, CDR1 is LNHDA, CDR2 SQIVND (reference sequence). The CDR3 bases are TGTGCCAGCCTCCGCGGTGGCTCTGGAAACACCATATATTTT. It yields the protein CASLRGGSGNTIYF.

V is TRBV9 and J is TRBJ2-3; 8 bases are a match to TRBD2. Germline trimming cut 5 bases from V and 4 bases from J; bases unmatched to any gene: 9. Germline V gives CDR1 SGDLS, CDR2 YYNGEE. This CDR3 is 15 amino acids long. CDR3 in amino acids: CASSSSGRAADTQYF. The CDR3, as DNA: TGTGCCAGCAGTTCCTCCGGGAGGGCCGCAGATACGCAGTATTTT.

The chain has TRBV5-1 and TRBJ2-2; the D is unclear. Germline assignment: CDR1 SGHRS and CDR2 YFSETQ. V lost 7 bases and J lost 2, with 12 bases in between. This CDR3 spans 14 amino acids. CDR3 in DNA: TGCGCCAGCTTTTCCCTGCGAAACACCGGGGAGCTGTTTTTT. Amino acid sequence: CASFSLRNTGELFF.

V usage is TRBV7-2 and J usage is TRBJ1-3; D not resolved. The V end lost 1 base, the J end lost 4 bases, and 8 bases lay between the germline ends. Germline V CDR1 and CDR2: SGHTA, FQGNSA. CDR3 length equals 14 residues. The CDR3 protein is CASSLGGSGNTIYF. As DNA, the CDR3 is TGTGCCAGCAGCTTAGGTGGGAGCGGAAACACCATATATTTT.

This clone was counted once. V usage is TRBV18 and J usage is TRBJ2-1, with D possibly matching TRBD2 (6 bases). This CDR3 is built from 16 residues. Germline CDR1 is KGHSH and CDR2 is LQKENI. Trimming left V 1 base short and J 1 base short, with 11 bases between. Here the CDR3 DNA reads TGTGCCAGCTCACCACGGGGCGGGACTTCCTACAATGAGCAGTTCTTC. It yields the protein CASSPRGGTSYNEQFF.

The CDR3: CASSLEGRTNYGYTF. The CDR3 nucleotides read TGTGCCAGCAGCTTAGAGGGCAGAACTAACTATGGCTACACCTTC. The gene calls are TRBV5-4 and TRBJ1-2, with D uncertain. The CDR3 is 15 amino acids. The germline V gene encodes CDR1 SGHNT and CDR2 YYREEE (reference sequence). Trimming shortened V by 2 bases and J by 0 bases, and 11 bases separated the two germline ends.

The V call is TRBV7-2, the J call TRBJ2-3; 7 bases map to TRBD2. The CDR3 has 15 residues. J lost 4 bases, V lost 7 bases, and 11 bases had no gene match. Germline V gene sequence: CDR1 SGHTA, CDR2 FQGNSA. CDR3 nucleotides: TGTGCCAGCACCCCGTGGGAGGGCAATGCAGATACGCAGTATTTT. Encoded protein: CASTPWEGNADTQYF.

The DNA of the CDR3 is TGCGCCAGCAGTCAAAGAGCGGGAGAGTCCTACAATGAGCAGTTCTTC. Its translation is CASSQRAGESYNEQFF. V is TRBV5-1 and J is TRBJ2-1, with TRBD2 identical over 8 bases. V lost 5 bases and J lost 1; bases outside the gene matches: 8. Per the germline V gene, CDR1 is SGHRS and CDR2 is YFSETQ. This CDR3 is built from 16 residues.

This clone has a handful of counts. V is TRBV4-1 and J is TRBJ2-2; no clear D gene. V gave up 3 bases and J gave up 3 bases, with 2 bases separating them. The CDR3 consists of 12 residues. In germline, CDR1 is MGHRA, CDR2 YSYEKL. The CDR3 nucleotides are TGCGCCAGCAGCCAGGACACCGGGGAGCTGTTTTTT. It translates to CASSQDTGELFF.

This clone occurred a few times. This chain connects TRBV19 to TRBJ1-1, with a weak D call TRBD1 (6 bases). Germline CDR1 reads LNHDA; CDR2 reads SQIVND (reference sequence). V shed 4 bases and J shed 7 bases, with 13 bases lying between them. This CDR3 region has 13 residues. The DNA of the CDR3 is TGTGCCAGTAGTACCCAGACAGGTCATGAAGCTTTCTTT. Translating gives CASSTQTGHEAFF.

The CDR3 loop is CASSVDPGAINTIYF. As DNA, the CDR3 is TGTGCCAGCAGCGTAGACCCTGGAGCAATAAACACCATATATTTT. The chain joins TRBV9 to TRBJ1-3; D ambiguous. The ends were cut back, 0 bases at V and 6 bases at J, with 13 bases in the middle. The CDR3 consists of 15 residues. CDR1 and CDR2 (germline): SGDLS, YYNGEE.

CDR3 protein: CASSKFGTGPTDTQYF. In nucleotides, the CDR3 is TGTGCCAGCAGTAAGTTTGGGACAGGGCCCACAGATACGCAGTATTTT. The chain is built from TRBV5-6 and TRBJ2-3, with 9 bases aligning to TRBD1. CDR3 length equals 16 residues. The germline V gene encodes CDR1 SGHDT and CDR2 YYEEEE. The V and J ends lost 5 bases and 2 bases, in that order; junction bases with no gene match: 9.

V is TRBV28 and J is TRBJ1-2; D gene unclear. The germline V gene encodes CDR1 MDHEN and CDR2 SYDVKM. The CDR3 length is 9 residues. V gave up 7 bases and J gave up 7 bases, with 4 bases separating them. This CDR3 is CASMGGYTF. The CDR3 DNA reads TGTGCCAGCATGGGTGGCTACACCTTC.

V and J are TRBV5-1 and TRBJ2-5; D is unclear. The CDR3 spans 13 residues. V shed 6 bases and J shed 5 bases, with 14 bases lying between them. Germline V lookup: CDR1 SGHRS, CDR2 YFSETQ. In DNA, the CDR3 is TGCGCCAGCACTCTCAATTCTCGGGAGACCCAGTACTTC. Translated: CASTLNSRETQYF.

For this clone: This sample includes further DNA sequences coding for the same CDR3. The chain uses TRBV7-2 and TRBJ2-4; TRBD2 matches 7 bases. The germline CDR1 and CDR2 sequences are SGHTA and FQGNSA. V shed 1 base and J 5 bases; nucleotides not matched to a gene: 2. CDR3 length: 14 amino acids. The CDR3 reads CASSLGGGQNIQYF. The CDR3 nucleotides are TGTGCCAGCAGCTTAGGGGGAGGGCAAAACATTCAGTACTTC. Using reference TRBV7-2 and TRBJ2-4 for the parts outside the CDR3, the full variable domain is GAGVSQSPSNKVTEKGKDVELRCDPISGHTALYWYRQSLGQGLEFLIYFQGNSAPDKSGLPSDRFSAERTGGSVSTLTIQRTQQEDSAVYLCASSLGGGQNIQYFGAGTRLSVL.

The CDR3 region has the DNA TGTGCCACCCGGGGTGGGACAGTGGAGACCCAGTACTTC. Amino acid sequence: CATRGGTVETQYF. The rearrangement uses TRBV19 and TRBJ2-5, with TRBD1 matching 7 bases. CDR1 is LNHDA and CDR2 is SQIVND in the germline V gene (reference sequence). V shed 10 bases, J shed 5 bases, and the junction held 10 bases outside the gene matches. The CDR3 spans 13 residues.

The V call is TRBV5-6, the J call TRBJ2-2; tentative D call: TRBD2 (6 bases). Per germline, CDR1 SGHDT and CDR2 YYEEEE. Trimming pared 4 bases from V and 3 bases from J, leaving 19 bases between. The CDR3 totals 17 residues. DNA of the CDR3: TGTGCCAGCAGCCCGGCCTGGAGGGAAATTGACACCGGGGAGCTGTTTTTT. Translation gives CASSPAWREIDTGELFF. Using reference TRBV5-6 and TRBJ2-2 for the parts outside the CDR3, the full variable domain is DAGVTQSPTHLIKTRGQQVTLRCSPKSGHDTVSWYQQALGQGPQFIFQYYEEEERQRGNFPDRFSGHQFPNYSSELNVNALLLGDSALYLCASSPAWREIDTGELFFGEGSRLTVL.

V usage is TRBV2 and J usage is TRBJ2-3; the match to TRBD2 covers 9 bases. The CDR3 has 15 residues. CDR1 SNHLY and CDR2 FYNNEI come from the germline V gene. V shed 5 bases, J shed 4 bases, and the junction held 7 bases outside the gene matches. CDR3 coding DNA: TGTGCCAGCAGTTCCTCTAGCGGGGTGGCAGATACGCAGTATTTT. Translating gives CASSSSSGVADTQYF. The whole variable domain, remainder taken from reference TRBV2 and TRBJ2-3, is EPEVTQTPSHQVTQMGQEVILRCVPISNHLYFYWYRQILGQKVEFLVSFYNNEISEKSEIFDDQFSVERPDGSNFTLKIRSTKLEDSAMYFCASSSSSGVADTQYFGPGTRLTVL.

The J gene is TRBJ2-1, the V gene TRBV10-1, with 10 bases fitting TRBD2. CDR3 length: 14 amino acids. From germline, CDR1 is WNHNN and CDR2 SYGVQD (reference sequence). With V trimmed by 4 bases and J by 6 bases, 3 bases remained unmatched. CDR3 DNA: TGCGCCAGCAGTGCTAGCGGGAGATTCAATGAGCAGTTCTTC. Amino acid sequence: CASSASGRFNEQFF.

This chain uses TRBV7-2 with TRBJ2-7; 9 bases line up with TRBD1. The CDR3 is 13 residues long. Germline lookup yields CDR1 SGHTA and CDR2 FQGNSA. After removal of 6 bases from V and 4 bases from J, the junction contained 4 bases not matched to a gene. CDR3 in DNA: TGTGCCAGCAGAGGGACAGGGCAGTACGAGCAGTACTTC. It yields the protein CASRGTGQYEQYF.

The chain is built from TRBV7-2 and TRBJ1-2, with D perhaps matching TRBD1 (5 bases). Germline V gene sequence: CDR1 SGHTA, CDR2 FQGNSA. With 4 bases removed from V and 8 bases from J, the gap between germline ends came to 14 bases. The CDR3 extends over 13 amino acids. The CDR3 loop reads CASSSGKGLGYTF. CDR3 in DNA: TGTGCCAGCAGCTCAGGAAAGGGACTCGGCTACACCTTC.

This clone was found a few times. The chain employs TRBV5-5 and TRBJ1-4; D unresolved. Germline CDR1 and CDR2: SGHKS and YYEKEE (reference sequence). V was clipped by 3 bases and J by 8 bases, with 14 bases between them. The CDR3 is 14 amino acids. This chain's CDR3 is CASSSGSVGEKLFF. The CDR3 nucleotides read TGTGCCAGCAGCTCGGGGTCCGTGGGCGAAAAACTGTTTTTT.

This chain joins TRBV9 and TRBJ1-3; D unclear. The CDR3 extends over 18 amino acids. V dropped 3 bases and J dropped 0 bases, with 19 bases sitting between them. From germline, CDR1 is SGDLS and CDR2 YYNGEE. DNA of the CDR3: TGTGCCAGCAGCGACCCCCGAGTAGGGCTACGCTCTGGAAACACCATATATTTT. It encodes CASSDPRVGLRSGNTIYF. The entire variable domain, with the rest obtained from reference TRBV9 and TRBJ1-3, is as follows: DSGVTQTPKHLITATGQRVTLRCSPRSGDLSVYWYQQSLDQGLQFLIQYYNGEERAKGNILERFSAQQFPDLHSELNLSSLELGDSALYFCASSDPRVGLRSGNTIYFGEGSWLTVV.